This TCR beta chain was recovered during a study of metastatic and nonmetastatic thyroid tumors. Study overall: Repertoire comparison spanned blood and tumor or nodule tissue of malignant and benign thyroid patients.

This CDR3 is 17 amino acids long. The germline CDR1 and CDR2 sequences are DFQATT and SNEGSKA (reference sequence). Regarding this clone: Its target is not known. At one end the junction does not follow the germline gene, possibly because of a read error.

Each patient went into thyroid surgery without having received any treatment. Per the original methods: Across clinicopathological groups, CDR3 differences served as the basis for building a distant-metastasis classifier for papillary thyroid cancer. Using MiXCR, TCRdb reanalyzed the PCR reads. In this record, the V and J calls reflect TCRdb's handling and not the investigators' own analysis. The table shows about 93,000 clones, with roughly 13% occurring only once. Whole-study results and caveats: Reportedly, malignant thyroid tumors had significantly higher TCR beta diversity than benign nodules, in blood and tumor.

The sequence was collected from a female donor with papillary thyroid cancer or a benign thyroid nodule (not recorded which). Some clones in this sample may be carry-over from other donors' samples. The J gene is TRBJ2-1, the V gene TRBV20-1; unclear D gene. The sequenced sample was blood. The CDR3: CSARALGSLSSYNQQFF. CDR3 in DNA: TGCAGTGCTAGAGCCCTTGGGTCTCTAAGCTCCTACAATCAGCAGTTCTTC.